The 3 T cell receptor beta chains below come from one sample, sequenced in a study of graft-versus-host responses after intestinal transplantation. Produced via immunoSEQ multiplex PCR; TCRdb's table is partial and in-frame only. Among 75,000 to 100,000 clones listed, 86% were seen once. The specimen comprised PBMCs, sampled 255 days after intestinal transplant. Receptors were obtained from a human patient who received an intestinal transplant, so some T cells may come from the graft donor.

The chain uses TRBV4-1 and TRBJ2-1, with D possibly being TRBD1 (6 bases). This CDR3 has 16 residues. V was shortened by 0 bases and J by 0 bases, with 9 bases between the two germline ends. Per germline, CDR1 MGHRA and CDR2 YSYEKL. The CDR3 sequence: CASSQDDRSSYNEQFF. The CDR3 DNA reads as TGCGCCAGCAGCCAAGACGACAGGAGCTCCTACAATGAGCAGTTCTTC.

The chain joins TRBV30 to TRBJ1-6, with D unclear. Deletions cut 3 bases from V and 5 bases from J, with 8 bases between. From germline, CDR1 is GTSNPN and CDR2 SVGIG (reference sequence). This CDR3 comprises 13 residues. CDR3 sequence: CAWRKVDNSPLHF. The CDR3 DNA reads TGTGCCTGGAGAAAGGTGGATAATTCACCCCTCCACTTT.

The J gene is TRBJ2-5, the V gene TRBV9; possible D gene TRBD2, 6 bases. Judging by the DNA end, TRBJ2-7 fits better; the J call may be wrong. This CDR3 has 16 amino acids. Germline V lookup: CDR1 SGDLS, CDR2 YYNGEE. In nucleotides, the CDR3 is TGTGCCAGCAGCGTAGGGTTAGCGGAAAGCTCCTACGAGCAGTACTTC. Translating gives CASSVGLAESSYEQYF.